A selection of T cell receptor beta chains follows, all from one sample in a study of T-cell memory formation after mild COVID-19. From the 5' RACE reads, TCRdb called clonotypes with MiXCR, one entry per CDR3 protein. The data contain 550,000 to 700,000 distinct CDR3 sequences, around 15% of them singletons. The source material was PBMCs or a T cell subset sorted from them (not recorded which). The receptor source for this set is an adult woman who had mild COVID-19 (a few samples of this study predate the infection). Cell type and time point are not known. The CDR3 runs from the conserved cysteine through the conserved F or W. Fields, in order: J gene, clone size, V gene, D gene, CDR3 DNA, CDR3 protein. D genes are given only for firm matches. Size values are once, few and many counts, or a class for expanded clones, and some rows have none.

j_call: TRBJ2-1; clone_size: -; v_call: TRBV18; d_call: -; cdr3_nt: TGTGCCAGCTCACCACTTTCCAATGAGCAGTTCTTC; cdr3_aa: CASSPLSNEQFF
j_call: TRBJ1-6; clone_size: -; v_call: TRBV12-3/TRBV12-4; d_call: -; cdr3_nt: TGTGCCAGCAGCAGGGACCCAGCCGGGACAACACCCCTCCACTTT; cdr3_aa: CASSRDPAGTTPLHF
j_call: TRBJ2-7; clone_size: few; v_call: TRBV5-1; d_call: -; cdr3_nt: TGCGCCAGCAGCTTGGCCGTAGGGACCGCACTCTCCTACGAGCAGTACTTC; cdr3_aa: CASSLAVGTALSYEQYF
j_call: TRBJ2-7; clone_size: -; v_call: TRBV5-4; d_call: -; cdr3_nt: TGTGCCAGCAGCGAGCCGACTAGCTACGAGCAGTACTTC; cdr3_aa: CASSEPTSYEQYF
j_call: TRBJ2-2; clone_size: -; v_call: TRBV14; d_call: -; cdr3_nt: TGTGTCAGCAGCCATCATGCCGGGGAGCTGTTTTTT; cdr3_aa: CVSSHHAGELFF
j_call: TRBJ1-1; clone_size: -; v_call: TRBV27; d_call: -; cdr3_nt: TGTGCCAGCAGTTTATCGGAGAGGGGCGCTGAAGCTTTCTTT; cdr3_aa: CASSLSERGAEAFF
j_call: TRBJ2-7; clone_size: few; v_call: TRBV7-9; d_call: TRBD1; cdr3_nt: TGTGCCAGCAGCCAGACTACTATGGGACAGCGGTATGGCGAGCAGTACTTC; cdr3_aa: CASSQTTMGQRYGEQYF
j_call: TRBJ2-5; clone_size: -; v_call: TRBV24-1; d_call: -; cdr3_nt: TGTGCCACCAGTGAATTCGGGGTCGCTCAAGAGACCCAGTACTTC; cdr3_aa: CATSEFGVAQETQYF
j_call: TRBJ2-4; clone_size: few; v_call: TRBV5-6; d_call: -; cdr3_nt: TGTGCCAGCAGCCCCGTGATGGGTGGGTCCAAAAACATTCAGTACTTC; cdr3_aa: CASSPVMGGSKNIQYF
j_call: TRBJ2-7; clone_size: -; v_call: TRBV19; d_call: -; cdr3_nt: TGTGCCAGTAGCTCCCTCCTAACAACCTACGAGCAGTACTTC; cdr3_aa: CASSSLLTTYEQYF
j_call: TRBJ2-7; clone_size: -; v_call: TRBV20-1; d_call: TRBD2; cdr3_nt: TGCAGTGCTAGAGGGACTAGCGGGAGAATCAACGAGCAGTACTTC; cdr3_aa: CSARGTSGRINEQYF
j_call: TRBJ2-7; clone_size: few; v_call: TRBV5-4; d_call: -; cdr3_nt: TGTGCCAGCAGCCCCGCACCTGATTACGAGCAGTACTTC; cdr3_aa: CASSPAPDYEQYF
j_call: TRBJ2-2; clone_size: few; v_call: TRBV5-4; d_call: -; cdr3_nt: TGTGCCAGCAGCTTTCTGAGCCTCCTTCCCGGGGAGCTGTTTTTT; cdr3_aa: CASSFLSLLPGELFF
j_call: TRBJ2-2; clone_size: -; v_call: TRBV11-3; d_call: -; cdr3_nt: TGTGCCAGCAGCTTAGGGGGAATGAACACCGGGGAGCTGTTTTTT; cdr3_aa: CASSLGGMNTGELFF
j_call: TRBJ2-4; clone_size: many; v_call: TRBV7-2; d_call: TRBD1; cdr3_nt: TGTGCCAGCAGCCTTCAGGGGGCGGACATTCAGTACTTC; cdr3_aa: CASSLQGADIQYF
j_call: TRBJ2-3; clone_size: few; v_call: TRBV9; d_call: TRBD1; cdr3_nt: TGTGCCAGCAGCGTTAGCCGGGACAGGATAACAGATACGCAGTATTTT; cdr3_aa: CASSVSRDRITDTQYF
j_call: TRBJ2-2; clone_size: -; v_call: TRBV5-6; d_call: -; cdr3_nt: TGTGCCAGCACTCTGGCGGTGACGAACACCGGGGAGCTGTTTTTT; cdr3_aa: CASTLAVTNTGELFF
j_call: TRBJ2-3; clone_size: few; v_call: TRBV20-1; d_call: TRBD2; cdr3_nt: TGCAGTGCTTTCCGGTTTATACTAGCGGGAAGCACAGATACGCAGTATTTT; cdr3_aa: CSAFRFILAGSTDTQYF
j_call: TRBJ2-5; clone_size: -; v_call: TRBV5-1; d_call: -; cdr3_nt: TGCGCCAGCAGCGGATCCGGACGGGACCAAGAGACCCAGTACTTC; cdr3_aa: CASSGSGRDQETQYF
j_call: TRBJ2-1; clone_size: -; v_call: TRBV7-6; d_call: -; cdr3_nt: TGTGCCAGCAGCTTAGGCGGAGGTCTAGCGAGGGATGAGCAGTTCTTC; cdr3_aa: CASSLGGGLARDEQFF
j_call: TRBJ1-1; clone_size: many; v_call: TRBV15; d_call: -; cdr3_nt: TGTGCCACCAGCAGATCGAACAGGGTTCGATTAAGCACTGAAGCTTTCTTT; cdr3_aa: CATSRSNRVRLSTEAFF
j_call: TRBJ2-3; clone_size: -; v_call: TRBV5-1; d_call: TRBD2; cdr3_nt: TGCGCCAGCAGCACCGGGAGGGCCGGGGCAGATACGCAGTATTTT; cdr3_aa: CASSTGRAGADTQYF
j_call: TRBJ2-1; clone_size: -; v_call: TRBV18; d_call: -; cdr3_nt: TGTGCCAGCTCACCCACCGGGTCCTACAATGAGCAGTTCTTC; cdr3_aa: CASSPTGSYNEQFF
j_call: TRBJ2-7; clone_size: few; v_call: TRBV20-1; d_call: TRBD2; cdr3_nt: TGCAGTGTCCCTAGCGGGAGGGACTACGAGCAGTACTTC; cdr3_aa: CSVPSGRDYEQYF
j_call: TRBJ2-5; clone_size: few; v_call: TRBV20-1; d_call: TRBD1; cdr3_nt: TGCAGTGCTAGTCCCGACAGGGGGCGAGAGACCCAGTACTTC; cdr3_aa: CSASPDRGRETQYF
j_call: TRBJ1-2; clone_size: few; v_call: TRBV5-5; d_call: -; cdr3_nt: TGTGCCAGCAGCTTTTCGGGCGTGGACACAAAGCCGGGCTATGGCTACACCTTC; cdr3_aa: CASSFSGVDTKPGYGYTF
j_call: TRBJ1-4; clone_size: few; v_call: TRBV7-9; d_call: -; cdr3_nt: TGTGCCAGCAGCCTACTAACGGGTACTGAAAAACTGTTTTTT; cdr3_aa: CASSLLTGTEKLFF
j_call: TRBJ2-1; clone_size: -; v_call: TRBV27; d_call: TRBD2; cdr3_nt: TGTGCCAGCACGGGACTAGCGGGAGAGAGTGAGCAGTTCTTC; cdr3_aa: CASTGLAGESEQFF
j_call: TRBJ2-3; clone_size: once; v_call: TRBV24-1; d_call: -; cdr3_nt: TGTGCCACCAGTGATTTGCGGGCCCCCGCTGACACAGATACGCAGTATTTT; cdr3_aa: CATSDLRAPADTDTQYF
j_call: TRBJ2-3; clone_size: -; v_call: TRBV5-6; d_call: TRBD2; cdr3_nt: TGTGCCAGCAGCGCGGGGGCGGGGGGCCCTGGAGATACGCAGTATTTT; cdr3_aa: CASSAGAGGPGDTQYF
j_call: TRBJ2-7; clone_size: -; v_call: TRBV9; d_call: TRBD1; cdr3_nt: TGTGCCAGCAGCGTATCCGGGACAGGGCACCGCCACGAGCAGTACTTC; cdr3_aa: CASSVSGTGHRHEQYF
j_call: TRBJ1-4; clone_size: -; v_call: TRBV7-2; d_call: -; cdr3_nt: TGTGCCAGCACCCAGGGGCGGGCTGAAAAACTGTTTTTT; cdr3_aa: CASTQGRAEKLFF
j_call: TRBJ2-5; clone_size: few; v_call: TRBV12-3/TRBV12-4; d_call: TRBD2; cdr3_nt: TGTGCCAGCAGCCGCGGGGGACTAGCGGGGGGCGTCAGGTTGGGGACCCAGTACTTC; cdr3_aa: CASSRGGLAGGVRLGTQYF
j_call: TRBJ2-1; clone_size: -; v_call: TRBV12-5; d_call: -; cdr3_nt: TGTGCTAGTGGTCCTGAGGTCTACAATGAGCAGTTCTTC; cdr3_aa: CASGPEVYNEQFF
j_call: TRBJ2-2; clone_size: few; v_call: TRBV20-1; d_call: -; cdr3_nt: TGCAGTGCCTCCCCTGGGGGGCGGCACGGGGAGCTGTTTTTT; cdr3_aa: CSASPGGRHGELFF
j_call: TRBJ2-1; clone_size: -; v_call: TRBV27; d_call: -; cdr3_nt: TGTGCCAGCAGTCTGACTAGAGCGGTTGAGCAGTTCTTC; cdr3_aa: CASSLTRAVEQFF
j_call: TRBJ1-1; clone_size: few; v_call: TRBV7-2; d_call: -; cdr3_nt: TGTGCCAGCAGCTTAGCGCTAGGGGTTGTTAACACTGAAGCTTTCTTT; cdr3_aa: CASSLALGVVNTEAFF
j_call: TRBJ2-2; clone_size: few; v_call: TRBV13; d_call: -; cdr3_nt: TGTGCCAGCAGCTTTGAACCGACCCTGAACACCGGGGAGCTGTTTTTT; cdr3_aa: CASSFEPTLNTGELFF
j_call: TRBJ2-1; clone_size: -; v_call: TRBV5-4; d_call: TRBD2; cdr3_nt: TGTGCCAGCAGTCCCGCACCGGGAGGTGAGCAGTTCTTC; cdr3_aa: CASSPAPGGEQFF
j_call: TRBJ2-7; clone_size: few; v_call: TRBV5-1; d_call: -; cdr3_nt: TGCGCCAGCAGCTTGGCGGAGGGCTACGAGCAGTACTTC; cdr3_aa: CASSLAEGYEQYF
j_call: TRBJ2-7; clone_size: few; v_call: TRBV23-1; d_call: -; cdr3_nt: TGCGCCAGCAGTCAGATAGACCTAGGGTCCTACGAGCAGTACTTC; cdr3_aa: CASSQIDLGSYEQYF